Listed below are T cell receptor beta chains from one sample, sequenced in a study of blood T cell repertoires in COVID-19. Sequenced by immunoSEQ multiplex PCR; TCRdb stores in-frame clones only, minus some. The sample shows more than 300,000 clones, 90% of them seen only once. Material: PBMCs or T cells enriched from blood (not recorded which). The receptors were sampled from a woman in her thirties who had been exposed to COVID-19. Each CDR3 is given with its conserved first and last residue. Fields, in order: J gene, V gene, D gene, CDR3 protein. A D gene is named only where the DNA matches it firmly.

J: TRBJ1-1
V: TRBV29-1
D: .
CDR3: CSARGTFEAFF

J: TRBJ1-6
V: TRBV19
D: .
CDR3: CASRPWDIPRDSPLHF

J: TRBJ1-2
V: TRBV5-6
D: TRBD1
CDR3: CASSSNGRGREGYTF

J: TRBJ2-7
V: TRBV19
D: TRBD2
CDR3: CASSEGGGGVYEQYF

J: TRBJ2-3
V: TRBV3-1/TRBV3-2
D: .
CDR3: CASSHYNTDTQYF

J: TRBJ2-7
V: TRBV6-5
D: .
CDR3: CATGESFYGEQYF

J: TRBJ2-1
V: TRBV11-2
D: .
CDR3: CASSKTGTPHNEQFF

J: TRBJ1-2
V: TRBV12-3/TRBV12-4
D: .
CDR3: CASSRLDYGYTF

J: TRBJ1-5
V: TRBV7-2
D: .
CDR3: CASSLENSLSRQPQHF

J: TRBJ2-2
V: TRBV4-3
D: .
CDR3: CASSQDWGLWTGELFF

J: TRBJ1-5
V: TRBV19
D: .
CDR3: CASSEARRQPQHF

J: TRBJ2-2
V: TRBV6-1
D: TRBD1
CDR3: CASSERTGGSGELFF

J: TRBJ2-5
V: TRBV9
D: TRBD2
CDR3: CASSVGGSGEETQYF

J: TRBJ1-3
V: TRBV24-1
D: .
CDR3: CARRNTIYF

J: TRBJ2-3
V: TRBV12-3/TRBV12-4
D: .
CDR3: CASSPRTDTQYF

J: TRBJ2-5
V: TRBV15
D: TRBD2
CDR3: CATSRVSGGIQYF

J: TRBJ1-4
V: TRBV3-1/TRBV3-2
D: TRBD1
CDR3: CASSQGTGVSLAEKLFF

J: TRBJ1-5
V: TRBV2
D: .
CDR3: CASSDDGEDQPQHF